This T cell receptor (beta chain) derives from a study of identifying expanded T cells in peripheral blood (dated by TCRdb to the late 2010s). Looking at the study overall: Technical replicates were generated by sequencing separate aliquots of the same genomic DNA pool, with four replicates compared pairwise.

Including the terminal cysteine and phenylalanine, the CDR3 comprises 15 residues. The retained sequence is limited to the CDR3, 45 bases, with the frame set at the first base. From the germline V gene, CDR1 is SGHRS and CDR2 is YFSETQ. V drops 1 base and J drops 4 bases, leaving 13 bases in between. During the collection period, no infections or other immune events were recorded for the healthy donors. Blood repertoires from healthy donors were used as a training cohort for calibrating time-dependent variance in a beta-binomial model of differential abundance of T-cell clones. The training cohort comprised roughly 10 healthy donors, 3 female and 7 male. On average the donors were approximately 43 years old, and their ages spanned 29 to 64 years. Whole blood from each healthy donor was obtained from a commercial supplier and was collected at three time points around 15 days apart. Genomic DNA was extracted from unsorted whole blood for immunosequencing.

In the case of this clone: It has no known antigen specificity. Qualities for individual bases were not recorded, and no much larger clone is one base off.

The immunoSEQ Assay, which uses bias-controlled multiplex PCR amplification of genomic DNA, was used to profile TCRbeta CDR3 regions. Under the source paper's analysis protocol: The absolute abundance of each unique TCRbeta CDR3 region was quantified after sequences were collapsed and filtered. Differential abundance was tested with two models: a binomial (Fisher-equivalent) model and a beta-binomial model that adds time-dependent variance fitted from healthy donors. Any clone with fewer than 5 combined templates was excluded, and a clone was called differentially abundant if its Benjamini-Hochberg FDR was below 0.01. Beta-binomial variance was modeled as a function of total template count across the two samples using the form v = (b*log(k)+a)^2. What TCRdb holds here is the immuneACCESS table cut down to in-frame rearrangements. Part of the clones is not present; checked against another copy, under half of the missing clones reflect an unresolved V gene, and the others are unexplained. Clone size and V and J calls were adopted from that table, with D and trimming inferred from the DNA. The sample table shows tens of thousands of clones, and more than 70% are seen once. About 4% of the sample is in the top ten clones.

Broader findings and caveats from the paper: The authors expected biological variance in healthy repertoires might increase further over much longer intervals such as months to years. Both the number of clones called differentially abundant and the false-positive rate were significantly reduced by the beta-binomial model across all healthy-donor time intervals. The binomial model flagged approximately 1.2 differentially abundant clones between technical replicates, compared with about 16.4 over roughly 2 weeks and 19 over around four weeks. For all healthy donors, the variance in clone template counts between two-week samples rose significantly as total template count increased.

The clonotype comes from a person aged 18-70 years in good health. The rearrangement combines TRBV5-1 with TRBJ2-3, and the D gene may be TRBD1, 5 bases matching. The material sequenced was blood. In nucleotide form, the sequence is TGCGCCAGCAGCTTGTGGGGCTCGGCGTCAGATACGCAGTATTTT. Its protein product is CASSLWGSASDTQYF.